This T cell receptor beta chain is drawn from a study of T cell responses to AZD1222 COVID-19 vaccine. For the study at large: The study pooled second doses at about 4 or about 12 weeks.

Whole-study results and caveats: Variant regions that are unmutated are reportedly the target of nearly half of spike-specific TCRs. Possibly, clonal diversity was underestimated; donors were largely white British and included more females.

The V gene's germline CDR1 is MNHEY and CDR2 SVGAGI. The CDR3 covers 11 residues. Trimming removed 8 bases at V and 2 bases at J, with 7 bases between. This clone was observed a single time. Its antigen is undetermined. The repertoire was sequenced with immunoSEQ multiplex PCR; TCRdb's copy has only in-frame clones and lacks some. The table shows 150,000 to 200,000 clones, with about 94% occurring only once. The V and J genes are TRBV6-5 and TRBJ2-7; no clear D. The sequence was obtained from an adult in good health. The sample here was peripheral blood, taken on day 0 of AZD1222 vaccination. CDR3 nucleotide sequence: TGTGCCAGCGGTCTACCCTACGAGCAGTACTTC. Translating it yields CASGLPYEQYF.